The 24 T cell receptor beta chains below come from one sample, sequenced in a study of cytomegalovirus exposure and HLA in healthy donors (dated 2017 in TCRdb). Library creation used the immunoSEQ multiplex PCR assay. For the multiplex PCR, a mixture combining 60 forward primers for TCR Vbeta segments and 13 reverse primers for TCR Jbeta segments was used. TCRdb carries this immuneACCESS record with in-frame sequences only. Its versions omit some clonotypes, under half of them owing to an unresolved V gene in the studies checked, with the rest unexplained. Recorded for this sample are about 97,000 clones; about four fifths of them occurred a single time. Together, the top ten hold about 5.5% of the sample. The sample comprised PBMCs. The receptors stem from a man aged 35-49 years in good health and CMV-seropositive.

V usage is TRBV30 and J usage is TRBJ2-2; 9 bases are a match to TRBD1. There are 15 residues in the CDR3. The V gene end was trimmed by 5 bases and the J gene end by 0 bases; junction bases not matched to a gene: 4. Germline CDR1 is GTSNPN and CDR2 is SVGIG (reference sequence). The CDR3: CAWGTGGTNTGELFF. The CDR3 region has the DNA TGTGCCTGGGGTACAGGGGGCACGAACACCGGGGAGCTGTTTTTT.

The genes are TRBV27 and TRBJ1-1; 11 bases fit TRBD1. Germline loops: CDR1 MNHEY, CDR2 SMNVEV (reference sequence). Trimming removed 7 bases from V and 12 bases from J; junction bases left unmatched: 13. The CDR3 loop spans 14 amino acids. The CDR3 region is CASIPPPGQGATFF. The DNA for the CDR3 is TGTGCCAGCATCCCCCCACCCGGACAGGGGGCGACTTTCTTT.

The chain couples TRBV7-9 to TRBJ1-1; 7 bases are shared with TRBD1. This CDR3 has 14 amino acids. Germline CDR1 and CDR2: SEHNR and FQNEAQ (reference sequence). With 4 bases clipped from V and 0 bases from J, the junction kept 2 bases outside the gene matches. The CDR3 loop reads CASSYDRVNTEAFF. The DNA of the CDR3 is TGTGCCAGCAGCTATGACAGGGTGAACACTGAAGCTTTCTTT.

This clone was counted a few times. The chain has TRBV7-9 and TRBJ1-2, with TRBD1 matching over 7 bases. V lost 3 bases, J lost 5 bases, and 12 bases stayed unmatched. The germline V gene has CDR1 SEHNR and CDR2 FQNEAQ (reference sequence). This CDR3 has 16 amino acids. The CDR3 DNA reads as TGTGCCAGCAGCTTTATCCGGACGACAGGGAGGTATGGCTACACCTTC. It translates to CASSFIRTTGRYGYTF. The full variable domain, its missing parts supplied by reference TRBV7-9 and TRBJ1-2, is DTGVSQNPRHKITKRGQNVTFRCDPISEHNRLYWYRQTLGQGPEFLTYFQNEAQLEKSRLLSDRFSAERPKGSFSTLEIQRTEQGDSAMYLCASSFIRTTGRYGYTFGSGTRLTVV.

This clone was picked up one time. This chain joins TRBV5-4 and TRBJ1-4; 8 bases align to TRBD1. The CDR3 consists of 14 residues. Germline-derived CDR1 and CDR2 are SGHNT and YYREEE (reference sequence). Trimming cost V 4 bases and J 5 bases; bases outside gene matches: 4. CDR3 region: CASSPRQGNEKLFF. CDR3 bases: TGTGCCAGCAGCCCCAGACAGGGGAATGAAAAACTGTTTTTT.

Here the CDR3 reads CASSLLGRGDEQYF. CDR3 nucleotide sequence: TGTGCCAGCAGTTTGTTGGGCAGGGGAGACGAGCAGTACTTC. The rearrangement uses TRBV28 and TRBJ2-7, with a tentative D call TRBD1 (6 bases). Germline values: CDR1 MDHEN, CDR2 SYDVKM. There are 14 residues in the CDR3. V was pared by 3 bases and J by 5 bases, with 14 bases between. Full variable domain (rest looked up from reference TRBV28 and TRBJ2-7): DVKVTQSSRYLVKRTGEKVFLECVQDMDHENMFWYRQDPGLGLRLIYFSYDVKMKEKGDIPEGYSVSREKKERFSLILESASTNQTSMYLCASSLLGRGDEQYFGPGTRLTVT.

This CDR3 is CPGTGGGETQYF. CDR3 nucleotides: TGTCCCGGGACAGGGGGCGGAGAGACCCAGTACTTC. The J gene is TRBJ2-5, the V gene TRBV25-1, with 12 bases lining up with TRBD1. The CDR3 sequence is 12 residues long. The V gene's germline CDR1 is MGHDK and CDR2 SYGVNS.

Remarks on this clone: The identical CDR3 is also encoded by other nucleotide sequences in the sample. The chain is built from TRBV4-1 and TRBJ2-1; 7 bases are shared with TRBD2. The trim removed 4 bases at V and 9 bases at J, leaving 15 bases unmatched. CDR1 and CDR2 from the germline V gene are MGHRA and YSYEKL. The CDR3 spans 16 residues. In nucleotides, the CDR3 is TGCGCCAGCAGCCCTGGTGGTAGTGGGAGGGGAGGTGAGCAGTTCTTC. Protein product: CASSPGGSGRGGEQFF.

This clone was recorded a few times. The V gene is TRBV6-4, the J gene TRBJ2-2, with 7 bases aligning to TRBD1. Unmatched junction bases numbered 4, after V lost 4 bases and J lost 5 bases. This CDR3 has 14 amino acids. Looked up from germline, CDR1 is MRHNA and CDR2 is SNTAGT. In DNA, the CDR3 is TGTGCCAGCAGTGCTGACAGGGTGACCGGGGAGCTGTTTTTT. It codes for CASSADRVTGELFF.

The genes are TRBV7-9 and TRBJ2-2, with D tentatively TRBD1 (6 bases). Trimming took 5 bases from V and 7 from J, leaving 17 bases between them. Germline V gene lookup returns CDR1 SEHNR and CDR2 FQNEAQ (reference sequence). The CDR3 loop spans 15 amino acids. The CDR3 loop is CASSLGQGYDGELFF. CDR3 nucleotides: TGTGCCAGCAGCCTTGGGCAGGGGTACGACGGGGAGCTGTTTTTT.

This clone was recorded only once. The chain combines TRBV5-6 with TRBJ1-4; possible D gene TRBD1, 6 bases. The CDR3 has 14 amino acids. Trimming pared 1 base from V and 8 bases from J, leaving 12 bases between. Germline V gene data show CDR1 as SGHDT and CDR2 as YYEEEE. This CDR3 reads CASSLRGSKEKLFF. The CDR3 coding sequence is TGTGCCAGCAGCTTGAGGGGGAGTAAGGAAAAACTGTTTTTT. Filled out from reference TRBV5-6 and TRBJ1-4, the complete variable domain reads DAGVTQSPTHLIKTRGQQVTLRCSPKSGHDTVSWYQQALGQGPQFIFQYYEEEERQRGNFPDRFSGHQFPNYSSELNVNALLLGDSALYLCASSLRGSKEKLFFGSGTQLSVL.

V is TRBV27 and J is TRBJ1-1; D might be TRBD1 (5 bases). Germline CDR1 reads MNHEY; CDR2 reads SMNVEV (reference sequence). Deletions cut 3 bases from V and 4 bases from J, with 12 bases between. The CDR3 is 14 amino acids. This CDR3 is CASSFRQGGTEAFF. DNA of the CDR3: TGTGCCAGCAGTTTTCGGCAGGGAGGCACTGAAGCTTTCTTT.

V is TRBV2 and J is TRBJ1-1; tentative D call: TRBD1 (6 bases). The germline V gene encodes CDR1 SNHLY and CDR2 FYNNEI. This CDR3 is built from 14 residues. The V end was cut by 4 bases, the J end by 1 base, with 10 bases between. CDR3 in DNA: TGTGCCAGCAGTGTGCAGGGGACGAACACTGAAGCTTTCTTT. Encoded protein: CASSVQGTNTEAFF.

V and J are TRBV2 and TRBJ1-1, with 7 bases fitting TRBD1. The CDR3 is 16 amino acids. Germline CDR1 and CDR2: SNHLY and FYNNEI. V trimming: 2 bases; J trimming: 7 bases; junction bases outside the gene matches: 13. This CDR3 reads CASSENFGTAKGEAFF. The CDR3 nucleotides are TGTGCCAGCAGTGAAAATTTTGGGACAGCTAAGGGTGAAGCTTTCTTT.

The chain has TRBV29-1 and TRBJ2-3; 9 nucleotides line up with TRBD2. Losses at the gene ends were 7 bases for V and 4 bases for J; bases not matched to a gene: 9. CDR1 and CDR2 (germline): SQVTM, ANQGSEA. This CDR3 contains 14 residues. The CDR3 sequence: CSGTLAGLADTQYF. CDR3 DNA sequence: TGCAGCGGGACGCTAGCGGGACTCGCAGATACGCAGTATTTT.

Details on this clone: A read error may account for a junction end that differs from germline. V gene TRBV7-9 combines with J gene TRBJ1-2; the match to TRBD1 covers 7 bases. There are 11 residues in the CDR3. Germline assignment: CDR1 SEHNR and CDR2 FQNEAQ (reference sequence). CDR3 region: CSSSWDSPLTF. Written as DNA, the CDR3 is TGTTCCAGCAGCTGGGACAGCCCTCTAACCTTC.

The chain links TRBV11-3 to TRBJ2-1, with TRBD1 matching 11 bases. The V gene end was trimmed by 5 bases and the J gene end by 6 bases; junction bases not matched to a gene: 9. CDR1 is SGHNT, CDR2 YENEEA, per germline. The CDR3 consists of 16 residues. The CDR3 region is CASSGPRDRGGNEQFF. The CDR3 DNA reads TGTGCCAGCAGCGGCCCCCGGGACAGGGGGGGCAATGAGCAGTTCTTC.

The chain has TRBV19 and TRBJ1-3, with 8 bases lining up with TRBD1. The CDR3 sequence is 17 residues long. Per the germline V gene, CDR1 is LNHDA and CDR2 is SQIVND (reference sequence). The junction had 12 bases not matched to a gene; V was cut back by 8 bases and J by 0 bases. CDR3 amino acids: CASSPGQAIRSGNTIYF. The CDR3 DNA sequence: TGTGCCAGTTCCCCGGGACAGGCGATCCGCTCTGGAAACACCATATATTTT.

This clone was observed once. V gene TRBV6-6 combines with J gene TRBJ2-7; 9 bases align to TRBD2. The CDR3 loop spans 15 amino acids. V lost 2 bases and J lost 2; bases outside the gene matches: 4. The germline V gene has CDR1 MNHNY and CDR2 SVGAGI (reference sequence). The CDR3 DNA reads as TGTGCCAGCAGTTACAGGACTAGCGCTACCTACGAGCAGTACTTC. It yields the protein CASSYRTSATYEQYF.

This clone was seen more than once but under ten times. The chain links TRBV6-5 to TRBJ2-2, with D tentatively TRBD1 (6 bases). The CDR3 has 16 residues. V gave up 4 bases and J gave up 7 bases, with 19 bases separating them. Germline V gene data show CDR1 as MNHEY and CDR2 as SVGAGI. CDR3 in amino acids: CASSSHPRIGGGELFF. DNA for the CDR3: TGTGCCAGCAGTTCACACCCGCGGATAGGGGGCGGGGAGCTGTTTTTT.

This clone was observed once. The chain carries TRBV5-1 and TRBJ1-6; D uncertain. The CDR3 is made up of 15 amino acids. Germline CDR1 is SGHRS and CDR2 is YFSETQ. V was trimmed by 1 base and J by 10 bases, leaving 15 bases between them. CDR3 loop: CASSLSGGVESPLHF. DNA for the CDR3: TGCGCCAGCAGCTTGTCTGGCGGGGTAGAATCACCCCTCCACTTT.

This clone was counted only a few times. V and J are TRBV6-1 and TRBJ1-4; 8 nucleotides line up with TRBD1. The CDR3 consists of 15 residues. Germline V gene lookup returns CDR1 MNHNS and CDR2 SASEGT. Trimming removed 4 bases from V and 5 bases from J; junction bases left unmatched: 6. In DNA, the CDR3 is TGTGCCAGCAGTGTTCGGACAGGGAGGAATGAAAAACTGTTTTTT. Protein: CASSVRTGRNEKLFF.

The chain couples TRBV5-1 to TRBJ1-3, with D perhaps matching TRBD1 (6 bases). CDR1 and CDR2 from the germline V gene are SGHRS and YFSETQ. With 2 bases removed from V and 3 bases from J, the gap between germline ends came to 9 bases. This CDR3 is 14 amino acids long. CDR3 nucleotide sequence: TGCGCCAGCAGCTTTACAGGGATTGGAAACACCATATATTTT. Protein: CASSFTGIGNTIYF.

This chain joins TRBV6-6 and TRBJ1-6; the match to TRBD1 covers 9 bases. V was clipped by 7 bases and J by 9 bases; unmatched bases: 7. CDR1 is MNHNY, CDR2 SVGAGI, per germline (reference sequence). The CDR3 sequence is 14 residues long. The chain's CDR3 is CASTAGQGSSPLHF. For the CDR3, the DNA is TGTGCCAGCACTGCGGGACAGGGAAGTTCACCCCTCCACTTT.